The 14 T cell receptor beta chains presented below share a single source sample, sequenced in a study of blood T cell repertoires in COVID-19. Only in-frame clones appear in the TCRdb table, and some are missing; sequencing was by immunoSEQ multiplex PCR. The sample yields a few hundred thousand clones, roughly 85% seen once. Sequencing used PBMCs or T cells enriched from blood (not recorded which). The receptors originated from a woman between 25 and 40 years old who had recovered from COVID-19.

The chain links TRBV11-2 to TRBJ1-2, with 10 bases matching TRBD1. Germline loops: CDR1 SGHAT, CDR2 FQNNGV. The V segment lost 4 bases and the J segment 3 bases; nucleotides outside the gene matches: 5. CDR3 size: 15 residues. The CDR3 nucleotides read TGTGCCAGCAGCTCTATCGGACAGGGGGACTATGGCTACACCTTC. Protein product: CASSSIGQGDYGYTF.

V is TRBV29-1 and J is TRBJ1-5; TRBD1 agrees at 8 bases. V was pared by 6 bases and J by 7 bases, with 11 bases of the junction left unmatched. This CDR3 region has 14 residues. Germline CDR1 is SQVTM and CDR2 is ANQGSEA. For the CDR3, the DNA is TGCAGCGTAACAGGGGGAGCTGTAGACCAGCCCCAGCATTTT. Translating it yields CSVTGGAVDQPQHF.

This sequence joins TRBV6-2 or TRBV6-3 and TRBJ1-1; D gene unclear. V was pared by 6 bases and J by 0 bases, with 17 bases between. CDR3 length equals 16 residues. Germline lookup yields CDR1 MNHEY and CDR2 SVGEGT. The CDR3 sequence is CASSPSRRVMNTEAFF. The CDR3 nucleotides read TGTGCCAGCAGCCCCTCTCGACGGGTAATGAACACTGAAGCTTTCTTT.

The chain has TRBV5-1 and TRBJ1-2; possibly TRBD1 for D (5 bases). The length of the CDR3 is 14 residues. Germline CDR1 reads SGHRS; CDR2 reads YFSETQ. Trimming took 2 bases from V and 5 from J, leaving 13 bases between them. CDR3 sequence reads: CASSFRAAGYGYTF. For the CDR3, the DNA is TGCGCCAGCAGCTTCAGGGCCGCAGGGTATGGCTACACCTTC.

The chain links TRBV4-2 to TRBJ2-2; maybe TRBD2 (5 bases). CDR1 and CDR2 from the germline V gene are LGHNA and YNFKEQ. This CDR3 region has 15 residues. Trimming cost V 0 bases and J 2 bases, with 7 bases left between them. The CDR3 loop is CASSQDRDNTGELFF. CDR3 DNA sequence: TGTGCCAGCAGCCAAGATCGGGATAACACCGGGGAGCTGTTTTTT.

Here the CDR3 reads CASNHRAWNGYTF. The CDR3 DNA is TGTGCCAGTAATCACAGGGCGTGGAATGGCTACACCTTC. The J gene is TRBJ1-2, the V gene TRBV19; D possibly corresponds to TRBD1 (6 bases). The CDR3 totals 13 residues. CDR1 is LNHDA and CDR2 is SQIVND in the germline V gene (reference sequence). V was pared by 7 bases and J by 6 bases, with 15 bases between.

The CDR3 coding sequence is TGTGCCAGCAGCAAACAGACCACAGATACGCAGTATTTT. It yields the protein CASSKQTTDTQYF. The V call is TRBV7-2, the J call TRBJ2-3; no firm D call. The V gene lost 5 bases and the J gene lost 2 bases, with 8 bases spanning the gap. Germline V gene lookup returns CDR1 SGHTA and CDR2 FQGNSA. The CDR3 spans 13 residues. Using reference TRBV7-2 and TRBJ2-3 for the parts outside the CDR3, the full variable domain is GAGVSQSPSNKVTEKGKDVELRCDPISGHTALYWYRQSLGQGLEFLIYFQGNSAPDKSGLPSDRFSAERTGGSVSTLTIQRTQQEDSAVYLCASSKQTTDTQYFGPGTRLTVL.

The J gene is TRBJ2-1, the V gene TRBV20-1; the match to TRBD1 covers 7 bases. Germline CDR1 DFQATT, CDR2 SNEGSKA (reference sequence). The CDR3 covers 11 residues. CDR3 amino acids: CSRGMNNEQFF. The CDR3 nucleotides are TGCAGCAGGGGGATGAACAATGAGCAGTTCTTC.

V and J are TRBV5-4 and TRBJ2-2, with 11 bases matching TRBD2. Germline-derived CDR1 and CDR2 are SGHNT and YYREEE (reference sequence). V was pared by 5 bases and J by 4 bases, with 4 bases of the junction left unmatched. The CDR3 is made up of 15 amino acids. Here the CDR3 DNA reads TGTGCCAGCAGTCGGACTAGCGGGTCCACCGGGGAGCTGTTTTTT. The encoded protein is CASSRTSGSTGELFF.

The CDR3 sequence is CATSGGSSAIRYEQYF. The CDR3 DNA reads TGTGCCACCTCCGGGGGTTCCAGCGCCATAAGGTACGAGCAGTACTTC. V and J are TRBV28 and TRBJ2-7; a possible D gene is TRBD2 (6 bases). The germline V gene has CDR1 MDHEN and CDR2 SYDVKM. Trimming took 10 bases from V and 4 from J, leaving 26 bases between them. The CDR3 is 16 residues long.

The chain combines TRBV5-4 with TRBJ2-3, with 7 nucleotides matching TRBD1. CDR3 length: 18 amino acids. The V gene's germline CDR1 is SGHNT and CDR2 YYREEE (reference sequence). The V segment lost 0 bases and the J segment 1 base; nucleotides outside the gene matches: 11. The CDR3 sequence: CASSLGQGKLFGTDTQYF. The DNA for the CDR3 is TGTGCCAGCAGCTTGGGACAGGGTAAACTCTTCGGCACAGATACGCAGTATTTT. The whole variable domain, remainder taken from reference TRBV5-4 and TRBJ2-3, is ETGVTQSPTHLIKTRGQQVTLRCSSQSGHNTVSWYQQALGQGPQFIFQYYREEENGRGNFPPRFSGLQFPNYSSELNVNALELDDSALYLCASSLGQGKLFGTDTQYFGPGTRLTVL.

This chain connects TRBV10-3 to TRBJ2-7, with 13 nucleotides matching TRBD2. V trimming: 2 bases; J trimming: 6 bases; junction bases outside the gene matches: 4. The CDR3 is 15 amino acids. Per germline, CDR1 ENHRY and CDR2 SYGVKD. CDR3 sequence (DNA): TGTGCCATCAGTGAGACTAGCGGGGGGGCCGGCGAGCAGTACTTC. Amino acid sequence: CAISETSGGAGEQYF.

The chain employs TRBV28 and TRBJ1-1; 7 positions match TRBD1. The trim removed 4 bases at V and 4 bases at J, leaving 6 bases unmatched. CDR3 length: 14 amino acids. Per germline, CDR1 MDHEN and CDR2 SYDVKM. The CDR3, as DNA: TGTGCCAGCAGTTCAGGGGGTTTGGGCACTGAAGCTTTCTTT. It is translated as CASSSGGLGTEAFF.

This chain joins TRBV30 and TRBJ1-5, with a possible D match to TRBD1 (5 bases). Trimming left V 5 bases short and J 3 bases short, with 14 bases between. Per germline, CDR1 GTSNPN and CDR2 SVGIG (reference sequence). The CDR3 extends over 14 amino acids. CDR3 coding DNA: TGTGCCTGGGGACCCAAGGGGTACAATCAGCCCCAGCATTTT. Protein product: CAWGPKGYNQPQHF.